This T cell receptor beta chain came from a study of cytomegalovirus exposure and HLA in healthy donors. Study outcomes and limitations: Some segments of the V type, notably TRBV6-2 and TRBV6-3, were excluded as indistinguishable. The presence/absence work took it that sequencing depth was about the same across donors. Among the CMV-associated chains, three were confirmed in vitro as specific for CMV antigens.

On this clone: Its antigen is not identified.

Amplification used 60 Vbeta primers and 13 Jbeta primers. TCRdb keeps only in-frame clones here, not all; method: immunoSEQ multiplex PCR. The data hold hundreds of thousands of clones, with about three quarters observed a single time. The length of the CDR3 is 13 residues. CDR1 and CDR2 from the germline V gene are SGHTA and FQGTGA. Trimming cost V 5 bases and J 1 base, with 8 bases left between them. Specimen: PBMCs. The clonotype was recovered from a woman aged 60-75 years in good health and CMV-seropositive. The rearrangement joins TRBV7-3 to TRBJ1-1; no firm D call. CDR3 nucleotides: TGTGCCAGCAGCCCGGGATGGAACACTGAAGCTTTCTTT. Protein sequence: CASSPGWNTEAFF. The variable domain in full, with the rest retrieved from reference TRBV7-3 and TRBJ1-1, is GAGVSQTPSNKVTEKGKYVELRCDPISGHTALYWYRQSLGQGPEFLIYFQGTGAADDSGLPNDRFFAVRPEGSVSTLKIQRTERGDSAVYLCASSPGWNTEAFFGQGTRLTVV.